This is a list of T cell receptor beta chains from one sample in a study of blood T cell repertoires in COVID-19. Clones were sequenced by immunoSEQ multiplex PCR, and TCRdb holds only the in-frame ones, with some missing. This sample has some 260,000 clones, with approximately 77% found just once. Input material: peripheral blood. The receptors stem from a woman aged 18-35 years with acute or convalescent COVID-19. Both conserved end residues are part of each CDR3. The order of the fields is J gene, V gene, D gene, clone size, CDR3 DNA, CDR3 protein. A D gene is named only where the DNA matches it firmly. Clone size, where shown, is once, few, many, or a class for clones that have expanded.

>TRBJ2-1|TRBV21-1|-|-
TGTGCCAGCAGCAAACAAGAGGTTAGGGGCAAGTTCTTC
CASSKQEVRGKFF
>TRBJ2-7|TRBV6-2/TRBV6-3|-|-
TGTGCCAGCAGTCGACAGCTCTACGAGCAGTACTTC
CASSRQLYEQYF
>TRBJ2-5|TRBV20-1|-|-
TGCAGTGCCAGTGGGGGCTTTGCGACCCAGTACTTC
CSASGGFATQYF
>TRBJ1-4|TRBV5-1|-|-
TGCGCCAGCAGCTTGGGTCACGGTAATGAAAAACTGTTTTTT
CASSLGHGNEKLFF
>TRBJ1-6|TRBV7-8|-|-
TGTGCCAGCAGCTTCAGGGGCAGTGATAATTCACCCCTCCACTTT
CASSFRGSDNSPLHF
>TRBJ2-7|TRBV3-1/TRBV3-2|TRBD2|-
TGTGCCAGCAGCCCTCACGGCGGGAGCTCCTACGAGCAGTACTTC
CASSPHGGSSYEQYF
>TRBJ2-7|TRBV5-4|-|-
TGTGCCAGCAGCCCGGAAAACCGGGACTACGAGCAGTACTTC
CASSPENRDYEQYF
>TRBJ2-2|TRBV4-3|TRBD1|-
TGCGCCAGCAGCCAACAGGGGGTCACCGGGGAGCTGTTTTTT
CASSQQGVTGELFF
>TRBJ1-1|TRBV7-8|-|once
TGTGCCAGCAGCTTAGCTGTGAGCACTGAAGCTTTCTTT
CASSLAVSTEAFF
>TRBJ2-1|TRBV27|-|-
TGTGCCAGCAGTTGGAGGTTCTCGAATGAGCAGTTCTTC
CASSWRFSNEQFF
>TRBJ1-4|TRBV10-3|-|-
TGTGCCATCAGTGAGTCGTTCAGAGGGAATGAAAAACTGTTTTTT
CAISESFRGNEKLFF